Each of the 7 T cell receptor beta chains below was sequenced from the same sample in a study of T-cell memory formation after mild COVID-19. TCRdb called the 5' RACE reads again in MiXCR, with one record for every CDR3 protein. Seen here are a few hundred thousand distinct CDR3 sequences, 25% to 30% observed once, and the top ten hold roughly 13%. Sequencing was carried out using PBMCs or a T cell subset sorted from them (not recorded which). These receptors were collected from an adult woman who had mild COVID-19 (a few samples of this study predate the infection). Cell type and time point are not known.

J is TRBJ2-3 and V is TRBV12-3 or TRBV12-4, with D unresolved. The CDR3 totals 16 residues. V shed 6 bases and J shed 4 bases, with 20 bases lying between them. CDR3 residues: CASRGADGVSSDTQYF. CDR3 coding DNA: TGTGCCAGCAGGGGCGCGGACGGAGTGTCTTCAGATACGCAGTATTTT.

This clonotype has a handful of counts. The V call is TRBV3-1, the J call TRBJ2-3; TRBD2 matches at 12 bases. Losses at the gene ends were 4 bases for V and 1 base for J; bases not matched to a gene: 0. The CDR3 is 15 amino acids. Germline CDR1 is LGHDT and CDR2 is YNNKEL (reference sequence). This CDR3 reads CASSPSGRGTDTQYF. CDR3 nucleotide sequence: TGTGCCAGCAGCCCTAGCGGGAGGGGCACAGATACGCAGTATTTT.

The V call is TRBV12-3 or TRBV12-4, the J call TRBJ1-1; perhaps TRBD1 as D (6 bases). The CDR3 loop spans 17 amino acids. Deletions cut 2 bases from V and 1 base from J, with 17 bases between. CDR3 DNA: TGTGCCAGCAGTTTACATAAGTGGGGGCAGGAGAACACTGAAGCTTTCTTT. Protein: CASSLHKWGQENTEAFF.

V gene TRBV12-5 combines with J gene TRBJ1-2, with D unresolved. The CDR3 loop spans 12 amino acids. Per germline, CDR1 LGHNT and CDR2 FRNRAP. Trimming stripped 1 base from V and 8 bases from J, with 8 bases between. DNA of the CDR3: TGTGCTAGTGGTTTGGAACTGGGCGGCTACACCTTC. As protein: CASGLELGGYTF.

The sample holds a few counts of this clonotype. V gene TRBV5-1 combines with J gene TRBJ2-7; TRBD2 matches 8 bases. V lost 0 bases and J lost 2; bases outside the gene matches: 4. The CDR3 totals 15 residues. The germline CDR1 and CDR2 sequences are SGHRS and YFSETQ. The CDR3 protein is CASSLGGGGTYEQYF. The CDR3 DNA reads TGCGCCAGCAGCTTGGGTGGCGGGGGGACCTACGAGCAGTACTTC.

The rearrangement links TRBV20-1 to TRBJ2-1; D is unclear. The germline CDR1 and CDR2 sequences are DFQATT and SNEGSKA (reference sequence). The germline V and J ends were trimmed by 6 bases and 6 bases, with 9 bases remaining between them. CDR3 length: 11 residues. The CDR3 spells CSAQTLNEQFF. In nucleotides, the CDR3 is TGCAGTGCACAAACGCTCAATGAGCAGTTCTTC.

DNA of the CDR3: TGTGCCAGCAGTTTCGACAGGGGGATAGGAGACACTGAAGCTTTCTTT. It specifies CASSFDRGIGDTEAFF. The rearrangement links TRBV12-3 or TRBV12-4 to TRBJ1-1, with 9 bases lining up with TRBD1. Trimming at V came to 3 bases and at J to 3 bases, leaving 8 bases not matched to a gene. This CDR3 is 16 amino acids long.